This T cell receptor (beta chain) was sequenced during a study of cytomegalovirus exposure and HLA in healthy donors. General study findings and limits: The study listed 164 cytomegalovirus-associated TCR beta chains.

In this sample, this clone turned up once. Its specificity is not known. The PCR contained 60 Vbeta and 13 Jbeta primers. Sequenced by immunoSEQ multiplex PCR; TCRdb stores in-frame clones only, minus some. The sample shows fewer than 200,000 clones, roughly 76% of them seen only once. Germline lookup yields CDR1 SGHRS and CDR2 YFSETQ. The V and J ends lost 3 bases and 5 bases, in that order; junction bases with no gene match: 3. CDR3 size: 15 residues. The receptor was isolated from a man in his 60s in good health and CMV-seronegative. This chain links TRBV5-1 with TRBJ2-1; 12 bases are a match to TRBD2. Material: PBMCs. The CDR3 nucleotides are TGCGCCAGCAGCTGGACTAGCGGGGAAAACAATGAGCAGTTCTTC. Its protein product is CASSWTSGENNEQFF.